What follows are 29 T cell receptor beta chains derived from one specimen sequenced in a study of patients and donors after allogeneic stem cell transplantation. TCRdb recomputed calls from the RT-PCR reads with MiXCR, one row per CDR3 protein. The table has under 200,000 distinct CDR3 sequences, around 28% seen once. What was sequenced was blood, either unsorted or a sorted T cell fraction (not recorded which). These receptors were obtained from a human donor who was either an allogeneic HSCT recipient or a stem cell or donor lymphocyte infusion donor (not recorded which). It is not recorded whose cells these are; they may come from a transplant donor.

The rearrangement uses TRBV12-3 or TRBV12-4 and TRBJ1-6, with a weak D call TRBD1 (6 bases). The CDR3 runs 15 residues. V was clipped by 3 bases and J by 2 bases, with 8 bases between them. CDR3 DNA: TGTGCCAGCAGTTTTAGGGGGGCCTATAATTCACCCCTCCACTTT. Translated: CASSFRGAYNSPLHF.

CDR3 bases: TGTGCCAGCAGTTACGGGGCTCTACAGGGAGATGGCTACACCTTC. Translation gives CASSYGALQGDGYTF. V usage is TRBV6-5 and J usage is TRBJ1-2; possible D gene TRBD1, 6 bases. Germline V CDR1 and CDR2: MNHEY, SVGAGI. Trimming removed 2 bases from V and 6 bases from J, with 16 bases in between. CDR3 length equals 15 residues.

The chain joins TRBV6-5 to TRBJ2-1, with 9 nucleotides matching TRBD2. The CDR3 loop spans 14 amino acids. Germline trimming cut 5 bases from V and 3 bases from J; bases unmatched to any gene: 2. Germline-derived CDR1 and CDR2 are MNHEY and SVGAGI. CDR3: CASSLAGSYNEQFF. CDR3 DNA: TGTGCCAGCAGTCTAGCGGGGAGCTACAATGAGCAGTTCTTC.

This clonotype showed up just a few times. The CDR3 here is CASSYPPSIGNQPQHF. The CDR3 nucleotides are TGTGCCAGCAGTTACCCTCCCTCCATCGGGAATCAGCCCCAGCATTTT. The J gene is TRBJ1-5, the V gene TRBV6-8; D not certain. In germline, CDR1 is MNHGY, CDR2 SAAAGT. There are 16 residues in the CDR3. V lost 2 bases and J 4 bases, leaving 15 bases between the germline ends.

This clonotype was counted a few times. This chain's CDR3 is CATSRDLGTQYF. The CDR3 nucleotides are TGTGCCACCAGCAGAGATCTAGGGACCCAGTACTTC. The chain recombines TRBV15 with TRBJ2-5; no clear D gene. The length of the CDR3 is 12 residues. Trimming left V 0 bases short and J 7 bases short, with 6 bases between. In germline, CDR1 is LNHNV, CDR2 YYDKDF (reference sequence).

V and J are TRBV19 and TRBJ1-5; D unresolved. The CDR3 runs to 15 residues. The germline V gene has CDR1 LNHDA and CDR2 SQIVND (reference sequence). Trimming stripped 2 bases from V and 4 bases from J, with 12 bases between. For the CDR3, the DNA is TGTGCCAGTAGTATAAATGGGGAGCCTAATCAGCCCCAGCATTTT. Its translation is CASSINGEPNQPQHF.

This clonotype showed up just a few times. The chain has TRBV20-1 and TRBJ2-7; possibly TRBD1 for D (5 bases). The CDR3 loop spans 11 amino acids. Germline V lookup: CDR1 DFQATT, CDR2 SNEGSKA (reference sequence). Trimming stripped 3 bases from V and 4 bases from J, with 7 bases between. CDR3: CSASSGYEQYF. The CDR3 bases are TGCAGTGCTAGTTCAGGGTACGAGCAGTACTTC.

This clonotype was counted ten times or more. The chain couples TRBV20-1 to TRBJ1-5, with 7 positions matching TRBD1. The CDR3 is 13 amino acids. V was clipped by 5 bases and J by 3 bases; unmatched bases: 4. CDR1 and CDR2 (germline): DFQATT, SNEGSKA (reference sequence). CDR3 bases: TGCAGTGCTTCGGGACAGTTCAATCAGCCCCAGCATTTT. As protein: CSASGQFNQPQHF.

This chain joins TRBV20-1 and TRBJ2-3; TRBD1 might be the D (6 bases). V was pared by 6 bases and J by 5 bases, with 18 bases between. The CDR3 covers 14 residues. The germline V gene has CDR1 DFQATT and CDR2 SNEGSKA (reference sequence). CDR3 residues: CSALSTGTLDTQYF. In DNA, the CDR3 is TGCAGTGCCCTGTCCACCGGGACACTAGATACGCAGTATTTT.

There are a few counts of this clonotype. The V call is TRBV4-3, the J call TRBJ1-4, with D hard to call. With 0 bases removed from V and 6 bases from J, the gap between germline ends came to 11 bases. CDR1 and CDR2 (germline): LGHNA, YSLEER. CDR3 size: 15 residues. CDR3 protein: CASSQESGWDEKLFF. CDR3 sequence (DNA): TGCGCCAGCAGCCAAGAATCGGGATGGGATGAAAAACTGTTTTTT.

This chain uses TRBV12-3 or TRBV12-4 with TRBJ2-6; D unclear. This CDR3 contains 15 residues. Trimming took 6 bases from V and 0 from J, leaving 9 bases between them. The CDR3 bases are TGTGCCAGCAGAAATCCAAGCTCTGGGGCCAACGTCCTGACTTTC. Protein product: CASRNPSSGANVLTF.

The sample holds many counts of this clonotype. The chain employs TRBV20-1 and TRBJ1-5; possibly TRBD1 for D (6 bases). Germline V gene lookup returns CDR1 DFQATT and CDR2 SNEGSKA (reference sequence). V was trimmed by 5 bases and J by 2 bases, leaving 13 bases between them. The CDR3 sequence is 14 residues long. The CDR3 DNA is TGCAGTGCTCTCGGGACACCGGGCAATCAGCCCCAGCATTTT. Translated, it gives CSALGTPGNQPQHF.

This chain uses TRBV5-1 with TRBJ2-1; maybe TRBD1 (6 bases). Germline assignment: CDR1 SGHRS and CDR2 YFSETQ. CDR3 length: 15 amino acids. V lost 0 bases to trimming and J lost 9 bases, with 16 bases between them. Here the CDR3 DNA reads TGCGCCAGCAGCTTGGATAACAGGGTCGTTGGTGAGCAGTTCTTC. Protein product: CASSLDNRVVGEQFF.

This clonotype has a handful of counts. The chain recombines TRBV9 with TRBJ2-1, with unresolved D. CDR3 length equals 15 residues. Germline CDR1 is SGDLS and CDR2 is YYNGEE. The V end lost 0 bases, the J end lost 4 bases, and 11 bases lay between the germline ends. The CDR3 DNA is TGTGCCAGCAGCGTAGCTCGCGGAGAGTACAATGAGCAGTTCTTC. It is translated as CASSVARGEYNEQFF.

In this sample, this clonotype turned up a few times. CDR3 loop: CAWSEGVVSQPQHF. CDR3 DNA: TGTGCCTGGAGTGAGGGGGTGGTAAGTCAGCCCCAGCATTTT. J is TRBJ1-5 and V is TRBV30; weak D call: TRBD1 (6 bases). The CDR3 covers 14 residues. From germline, CDR1 is GTSNPN and CDR2 SVGIG (reference sequence). Trimming cost V 1 base and J 6 bases, with 13 bases left between them.

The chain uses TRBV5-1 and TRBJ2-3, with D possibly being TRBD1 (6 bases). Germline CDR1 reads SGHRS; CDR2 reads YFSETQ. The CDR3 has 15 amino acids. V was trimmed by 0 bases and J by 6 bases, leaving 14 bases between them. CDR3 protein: CASSLVGRGWDTQYF. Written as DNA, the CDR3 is TGCGCCAGCAGCTTGGTCGGCAGGGGATGGGATACGCAGTATTTT.

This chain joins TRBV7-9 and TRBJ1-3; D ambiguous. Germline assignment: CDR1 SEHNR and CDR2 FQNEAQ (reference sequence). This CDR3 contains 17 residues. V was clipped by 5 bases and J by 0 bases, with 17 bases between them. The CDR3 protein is CASSQSDRPDSGNTIYF. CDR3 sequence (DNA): TGTGCCAGCAGCCAATCGGACCGCCCCGACTCTGGAAACACCATATATTTT.

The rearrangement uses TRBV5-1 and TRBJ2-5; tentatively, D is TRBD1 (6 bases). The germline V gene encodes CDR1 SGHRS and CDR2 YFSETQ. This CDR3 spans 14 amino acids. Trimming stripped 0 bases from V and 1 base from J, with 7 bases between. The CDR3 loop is CASSLGQAQETQYF. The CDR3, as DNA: TGCGCCAGCAGCTTGGGACAGGCCCAAGAGACCCAGTACTTC.

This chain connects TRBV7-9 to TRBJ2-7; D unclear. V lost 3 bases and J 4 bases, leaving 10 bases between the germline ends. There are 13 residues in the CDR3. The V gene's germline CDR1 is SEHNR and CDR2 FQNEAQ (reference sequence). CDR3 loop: CASSLGLGYEQYF. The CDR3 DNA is TGTGCCAGCAGCTTGGGCCTCGGATACGAGCAGTACTTC.

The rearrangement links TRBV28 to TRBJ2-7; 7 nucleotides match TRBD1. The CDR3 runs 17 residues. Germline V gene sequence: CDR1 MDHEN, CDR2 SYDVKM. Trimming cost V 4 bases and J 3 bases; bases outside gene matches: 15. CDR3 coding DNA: TGTGCCAGCAGTTCAATAGAAACAGGGACAGTCTTCTACGAGCAGTACTTC. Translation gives CASSSIETGTVFYEQYF.

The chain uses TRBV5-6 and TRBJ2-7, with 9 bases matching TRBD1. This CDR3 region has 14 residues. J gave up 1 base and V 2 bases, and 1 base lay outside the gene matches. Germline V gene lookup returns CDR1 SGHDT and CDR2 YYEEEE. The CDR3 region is CASSFGTGSYEQYF. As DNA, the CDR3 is TGTGCCAGCAGCTTCGGGACAGGGTCCTACGAGCAGTACTTC.

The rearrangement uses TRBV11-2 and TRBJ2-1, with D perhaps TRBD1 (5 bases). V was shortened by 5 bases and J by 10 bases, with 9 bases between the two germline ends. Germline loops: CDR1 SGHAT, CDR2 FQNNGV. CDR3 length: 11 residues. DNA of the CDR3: TGTGCCAGCAGCAATACAGGAGAGCAGTTCTTC. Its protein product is CASSNTGEQFF.

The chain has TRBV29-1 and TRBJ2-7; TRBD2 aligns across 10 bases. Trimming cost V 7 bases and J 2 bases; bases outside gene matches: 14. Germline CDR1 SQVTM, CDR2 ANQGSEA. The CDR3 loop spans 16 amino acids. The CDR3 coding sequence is TGCAGCGCCGCAGGGAGGAGCGGGAGGGCCGCCTACGAGCAGTACTTC. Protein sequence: CSAAGRSGRAAYEQYF.

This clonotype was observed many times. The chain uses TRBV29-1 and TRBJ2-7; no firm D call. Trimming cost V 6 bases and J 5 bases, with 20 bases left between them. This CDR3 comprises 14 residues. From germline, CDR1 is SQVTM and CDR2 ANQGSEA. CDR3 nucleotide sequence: TGCAGCGTGATTCCTACAGTGAGGCTGAACGAGCAGTACTTC. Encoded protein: CSVIPTVRLNEQYF.

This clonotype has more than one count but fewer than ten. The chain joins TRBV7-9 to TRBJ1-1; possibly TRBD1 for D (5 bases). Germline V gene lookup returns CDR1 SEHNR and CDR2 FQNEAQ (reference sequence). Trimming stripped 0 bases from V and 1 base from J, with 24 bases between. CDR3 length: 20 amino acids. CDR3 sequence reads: CASSLAHSGQRLRKNTEAFF. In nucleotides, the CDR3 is TGTGCCAGCAGCTTAGCTCACTCCGGACAACGTTTGCGGAAGAACACTGAAGCTTTCTTT.

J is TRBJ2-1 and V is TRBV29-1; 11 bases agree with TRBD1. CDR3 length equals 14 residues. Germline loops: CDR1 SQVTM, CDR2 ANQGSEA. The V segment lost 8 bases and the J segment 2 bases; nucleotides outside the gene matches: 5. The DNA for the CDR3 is TGCAGCACGGGACAGGGGGTTGCCTACAATGAGCAGTTCTTC. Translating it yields CSTGQGVAYNEQFF.

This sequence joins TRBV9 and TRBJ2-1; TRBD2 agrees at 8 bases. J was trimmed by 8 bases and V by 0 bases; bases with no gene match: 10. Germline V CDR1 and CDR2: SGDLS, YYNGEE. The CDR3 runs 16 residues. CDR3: CASSVGGGLALHEQFF. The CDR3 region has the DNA TGTGCCAGCAGCGTAGGAGGAGGACTAGCTTTGCATGAGCAGTTCTTC. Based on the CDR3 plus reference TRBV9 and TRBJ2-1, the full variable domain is DSGVTQTPKHLITATGQRVTLRCSPRSGDLSVYWYQQSLDQGLQFLIQYYNGEERAKGNILERFSAQQFPDLHSELNLSSLELGDSALYFCASSVGGGLALHEQFFGPGTRLTVL.

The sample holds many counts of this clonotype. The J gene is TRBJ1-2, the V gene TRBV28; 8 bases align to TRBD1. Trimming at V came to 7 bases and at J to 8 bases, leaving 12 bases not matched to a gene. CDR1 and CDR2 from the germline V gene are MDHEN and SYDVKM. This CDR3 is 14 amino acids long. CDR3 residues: CASNPGRGPQGYTF. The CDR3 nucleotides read TGTGCCAGCAACCCCGGCAGGGGGCCGCAGGGCTACACCTTC.

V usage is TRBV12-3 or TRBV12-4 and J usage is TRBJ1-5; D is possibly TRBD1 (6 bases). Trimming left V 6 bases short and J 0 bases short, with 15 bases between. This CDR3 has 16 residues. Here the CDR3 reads CASRSGQQYSNQPQHF. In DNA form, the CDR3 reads TGTGCCAGCAGATCCGGACAGCAATATAGCAATCAGCCCCAGCATTTT.